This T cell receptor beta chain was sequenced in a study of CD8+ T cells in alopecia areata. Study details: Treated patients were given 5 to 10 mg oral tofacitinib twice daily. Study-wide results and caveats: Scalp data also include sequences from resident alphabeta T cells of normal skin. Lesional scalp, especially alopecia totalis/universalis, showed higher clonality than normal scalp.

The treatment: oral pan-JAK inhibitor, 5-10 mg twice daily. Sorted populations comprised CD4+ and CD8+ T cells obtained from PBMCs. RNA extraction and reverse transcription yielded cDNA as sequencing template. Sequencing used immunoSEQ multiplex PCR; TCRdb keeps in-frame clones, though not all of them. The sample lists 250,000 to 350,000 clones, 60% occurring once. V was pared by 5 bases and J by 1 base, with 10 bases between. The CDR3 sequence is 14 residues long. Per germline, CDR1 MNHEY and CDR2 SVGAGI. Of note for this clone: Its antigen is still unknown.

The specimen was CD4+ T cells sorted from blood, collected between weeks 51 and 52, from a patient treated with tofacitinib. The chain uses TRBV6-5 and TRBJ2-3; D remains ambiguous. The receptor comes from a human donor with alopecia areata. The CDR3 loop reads CASSLLRGTDTQYF. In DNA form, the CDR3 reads TGTGCCAGCAGTCTTCTACGGGGCACAGATACGCAGTATTTT.